The present T cell receptor beta chain was sequenced within a study of blood T cell repertoires in COVID-19. Study in general: Material from acute and convalescent COVID-19 was sourced from the United States, Italy and Spain. Nucleic acid was either cDNA or gDNA, and it came from T cells, B-cell-depleted T cells, or PBMCs.

In the original processing: Amplified reference gene primers provided the basis for estimating nucleated cell counts. Measured with immunoSEQ multiplex PCR; TCRdb has only the in-frame clones, and not every one. D and trimming come from the DNA, and the V and J calls and clone size come from that table. The sample consists of under 200,000 clones, around 84% of them appearing once. The germline gives CDR1 KGHDR, CDR2 SFDVKD. V was clipped by 4 bases and J by 4 bases, with 16 bases between them. CDR3 length equals 16 residues. The specimen was peripheral blood. This TCR derives from a man aged 45-65 years with active or convalescent COVID-19. V gene TRBV24-1 combines with J gene TRBJ2-1; tentative D call: TRBD2 (7 bases). The CDR3 nucleotides read TGTGCCACCAGTGAGTGGGGGCCGGGGGGATACAATGAGCAGTTCTTC. As protein: CATSEWGPGGYNEQFF.